The 20 T cell receptor beta chains below all came from one sample that was sequenced in a study of CD8+ T cells in alopecia areata. cDNA reverse transcribed from extracted RNA served as the sequencing template. This table comes from immunoSEQ multiplex PCR, and its TCRdb copy is limited to in-frame clones, with some not included. The sample contains about 180,000 clones, 51% of which appear only once. Treatment denoted: oral pan-JAK inhibitor, 5-10 mg twice daily. The sequenced sample was CD8+ T cells sorted from blood, obtained around week 54, from a patient treated with tofacitinib. The receptors stem from a human donor with alopecia areata.

The chain links TRBV11-1 to TRBJ1-4, with D perhaps TRBD1 (5 bases). Germline V lookup: CDR1 SGHAT, CDR2 FQDESV (reference sequence). The CDR3 totals 14 residues. Trimming removed 2 bases from V and 7 bases from J, with 11 bases in between. The CDR3 coding sequence is TGTGCCAGCAGCTTAACGGGGCGAGGTGAAAAACTGTTTTTT. Protein product: CASSLTGRGEKLFF.

The rearrangement uses TRBV15 and TRBJ1-2; D is undetermined. V lost 5 bases and J 2 bases, leaving 12 bases between the germline ends. Germline lookup yields CDR1 LNHNV and CDR2 YYDKDF (reference sequence). The CDR3 runs 14 residues. The CDR3 DNA sequence: TGTGCCACCAGCCCCCAGTCCCAAAACTATGGCTACACCTTC. It is translated as CATSPQSQNYGYTF. Full variable domain (outside the CDR3, taken from reference TRBV15 and TRBJ1-2): DAMVIQNPRYQVTQFGKPVTLSCSQTLNHNVMYWYQQKSSQAPKLLFHYYDKDFNNEADTPDNFQSRRPNTSFCFLDIRSPGLGDTAMYLCATSPQSQNYGYTFGSGTRLTVV.

This clone was detected a few times. This rearrangement joins TRBV27 to TRBJ2-7; TRBD1 agrees at 8 bases. The CDR3 runs to 16 residues. Germline loops: CDR1 MNHEY, CDR2 SMNVEV (reference sequence). Trimming took 0 bases from V and 3 from J; bases not matched to a gene: 7. The CDR3: CASSLSPGQEDYEQYF. The CDR3 DNA reads TGTGCCAGCAGTTTATCGCCGGGACAGGAGGACTACGAGCAGTACTTC.

The chain recombines TRBV9 with TRBJ2-3; 7 nucleotides line up with TRBD1. V was clipped by 0 bases and J by 6 bases; unmatched bases: 4. There are 14 residues in the CDR3. Germline CDR1 and CDR2: SGDLS and YYNGEE. The CDR3 DNA reads TGTGCCAGCAGCGTAGACAGGGGTAGTGATACGCAGTATTTT. It codes for CASSVDRGSDTQYF.

V usage is TRBV2 and J usage is TRBJ1-5, with a possible D match to TRBD1 (5 bases). The V gene's germline CDR1 is SNHLY and CDR2 FYNNEI. The V end lost 3 bases, the J end lost 7 bases, and 13 bases lay between the germline ends. This CDR3 has 14 residues. CDR3 region: CASSEAFQGQPQHF. The CDR3 DNA sequence: TGTGCCAGCAGTGAGGCGTTCCAGGGCCAGCCCCAGCATTTT.

This clone was seen just once. This chain joins TRBV9 and TRBJ2-5; weak D call: TRBD1 (5 bases). Between the trimmed V and J ends, which lost 3 bases and 4 bases, there was a span of 13 bases. Germline CDR1 is SGDLS and CDR2 is YYNGEE. CDR3 size: 14 residues. As DNA, the CDR3 is TGTGCCAGCAGCGGCCTTGAAAGGGGAGAGACCCAGTACTTC. This codes for CASSGLERGETQYF.

There are a few counts of this clone. This chain connects TRBV10-3 to TRBJ2-7; D ambiguous. The V gene's germline CDR1 is ENHRY and CDR2 SYGVKD. V gave up 3 bases and J gave up 4 bases, with 7 bases separating them. The CDR3 is made up of 12 amino acids. In DNA, the CDR3 is TGTGCCATCAGTGAATGGGGATACGAGCAGTACTTC. Its translation: CAISEWGYEQYF.

This rearrangement joins TRBV4-3 to TRBJ2-1, with D unresolved. CDR3 size: 14 residues. Germline lookup yields CDR1 LGHNA and CDR2 YSLEER. V dropped 4 bases and J dropped 4 bases, with 11 bases sitting between them. CDR3 in DNA: TGCGCCAGCAGCCCCTTGAGGACGTACAATGAGCAGTTCTTC. Its protein is CASSPLRTYNEQFF.

The chain couples TRBV14 to TRBJ2-1; TRBD1 aligns across 7 bases. CDR1 and CDR2 from the germline V gene are SGHDN and FVKESK. There are 15 residues in the CDR3. V was clipped by 1 base and J by 7 bases; unmatched bases: 7. The CDR3: CASSQVPGGGNEQFF. CDR3 sequence (DNA): TGTGCCAGCAGCCAAGTCCCAGGGGGTGGGAATGAGCAGTTCTTC. Full variable domain (rest looked up from reference TRBV14 and TRBJ2-1): EAGVTQFPSHSVIEKGQTVTLRCDPISGHDNLYWYRRVMGKEIKFLLHFVKESKQDESGMPNNRFLAERTGGTYSTLKVQPAELEDSGVYFCASSQVPGGGNEQFFGPGTRLTVL.

The chain is built from TRBV6-6 and TRBJ2-5; 14 positions match TRBD2. The CDR3 has 15 amino acids. V lost 6 bases and J lost 5; bases outside the gene matches: 5. Germline assignment: CDR1 MNHNY and CDR2 SVGAGI (reference sequence). The CDR3 is CASRPTSGGAETQYF. For the CDR3, the DNA is TGTGCCAGCAGACCGACTAGCGGGGGGGCTGAGACCCAGTACTTC.

The chain links TRBV9 to TRBJ1-5; possibly TRBD1 for D (6 bases). V lost 0 bases and J 7 bases, leaving 14 bases between the germline ends. The CDR3 length is 15 residues. Germline CDR1 reads SGDLS; CDR2 reads YYNGEE. CDR3 coding DNA: TGTGCCAGCAGCGTAGGAGGGGGAGGGGAGCAGCCCCAGCATTTT. Its protein is CASSVGGGGEQPQHF.

The chain links TRBV27 to TRBJ2-3; perhaps TRBD2 as D (7 bases). The V and J ends lost 7 bases and 2 bases respectively, with 16 bases between them. CDR1 is MNHEY and CDR2 is SMNVEV in the germline V gene (reference sequence). The CDR3 contains 15 residues. The CDR3, as DNA: TGTGCCAGCACGAAGGGGGGGAGGTACACAGATACGCAGTATTTT. Translation gives CASTKGGRYTDTQYF.

V usage is TRBV5-1 and J usage is TRBJ1-1, with D uncertain. The CDR3 covers 13 residues. V shed 4 bases and J shed 1 base, with 8 bases lying between them. Germline V CDR1 and CDR2: SGHRS, YFSETQ. CDR3 loop: CASSPTRNTEAFF. As DNA, the CDR3 is TGCGCCAGCAGCCCCACGAGGAACACTGAAGCTTTCTTT. Variable domain in full (rest from reference TRBV5-1 and TRBJ1-1): KAGVTQTPRYLIKTRGQQVTLSCSPISGHRSVSWYQQTPGQGLQFLFEYFSETQRNKGNFPGRFSGRQFSNSRSEMNVSTLELGDSALYLCASSPTRNTEAFFGQGTRLTVV.

This clone was seen more than once but under ten times. CDR3 region: CASSTGTSGVDTQYF. CDR3 DNA sequence: TGTGCCAGCAGCACCGGGACTAGCGGGGTAGATACGCAGTATTTT. The V and J genes are TRBV6-1 and TRBJ2-3; TRBD2 aligns across 13 bases. Unmatched junction bases numbered 5, after V lost 6 bases and J lost 5 bases. Germline CDR1 reads MNHNS; CDR2 reads SASEGT. The CDR3 runs to 15 residues.

The chain employs TRBV30 and TRBJ2-2; TRBD1 might be the D (5 bases). CDR1 and CDR2 from the germline V gene are GTSNPN and SVGIG (reference sequence). The ends were cut back, 7 bases at V and 6 bases at J, with 9 bases in the middle. CDR3 length: 11 residues. CDR3 coding DNA: TGTGCCTCCTCACAGGCCGGGGAGCTGTTTTTT. Translating it yields CASSQAGELFF.

The rearrangement uses TRBV7-9 and TRBJ2-1; TRBD1 aligns across 7 bases. CDR1 SEHNR and CDR2 FQNEAQ come from the germline V gene (reference sequence). This CDR3 is 14 amino acids long. J gave up 7 bases and V 1 base, and 4 bases lay outside the gene matches. CDR3: CASSLGGQQNEQFF. The CDR3 DNA reads TGTGCCAGCAGCTTAGGGGGACAGCAAAATGAGCAGTTCTTC.

This clone was seen many times. The chain uses TRBV7-9 and TRBJ2-5; D is undetermined. The germline V and J ends were trimmed by 5 bases and 2 bases, with 15 bases remaining between them. This CDR3 spans 15 amino acids. Germline CDR1 is SEHNR and CDR2 is FQNEAQ (reference sequence). CDR3 sequence reads: CASSLGRLFQETQYF. The CDR3 DNA is TGTGCCAGCAGCCTCGGTAGGCTTTTTCAAGAGACCCAGTACTTC.

The V gene is TRBV2, the J gene TRBJ2-7; 11 nucleotides match TRBD1. Germline values: CDR1 SNHLY, CDR2 FYNNEI. V was pared by 6 bases and J by 5 bases, with 3 bases of the junction left unmatched. CDR3 size: 13 residues. The CDR3 region is CASRGTGGNEQYF. The CDR3 region has the DNA TGTGCCAGCAGGGGGACAGGGGGTAACGAGCAGTACTTC.

The V call is TRBV5-1, the J call TRBJ2-3, with D uncertain. The CDR3 runs 12 residues. The germline V and J ends were trimmed by 0 bases and 4 bases, with 3 bases remaining between them. From germline, CDR1 is SGHRS and CDR2 YFSETQ. The CDR3 bases are TGCGCCAGCAGCTTGGAGGCAGATACGCAGTATTTT. Translation: CASSLEADTQYF.

This clone has more than one count but fewer than ten. This chain links TRBV29-1 with TRBJ1-2; a weak D match, TRBD1 (5 bases). CDR1 is SQVTM, CDR2 ANQGSEA, per germline. The CDR3 totals 14 residues. V was shortened by 4 bases and J by 1 base, with 13 bases between the two germline ends. The CDR3 DNA follows: TGCAGCGTTGCCCTTGGGGACCGTAACTATGGCTACACCTTC. As protein: CSVALGDRNYGYTF. Using reference TRBV29-1 and TRBJ1-2 for the parts outside the CDR3, the full variable domain is SAVISQKPSRDICQRGTSLTIQCQVDSQVTMMFWYRQQPGQSLTLIATANQGSEATYESGFVIDKFPISRPNLTFSTLTVSNMSPEDSSIYLCSVALGDRNYGYTFGSGTRLTVV.